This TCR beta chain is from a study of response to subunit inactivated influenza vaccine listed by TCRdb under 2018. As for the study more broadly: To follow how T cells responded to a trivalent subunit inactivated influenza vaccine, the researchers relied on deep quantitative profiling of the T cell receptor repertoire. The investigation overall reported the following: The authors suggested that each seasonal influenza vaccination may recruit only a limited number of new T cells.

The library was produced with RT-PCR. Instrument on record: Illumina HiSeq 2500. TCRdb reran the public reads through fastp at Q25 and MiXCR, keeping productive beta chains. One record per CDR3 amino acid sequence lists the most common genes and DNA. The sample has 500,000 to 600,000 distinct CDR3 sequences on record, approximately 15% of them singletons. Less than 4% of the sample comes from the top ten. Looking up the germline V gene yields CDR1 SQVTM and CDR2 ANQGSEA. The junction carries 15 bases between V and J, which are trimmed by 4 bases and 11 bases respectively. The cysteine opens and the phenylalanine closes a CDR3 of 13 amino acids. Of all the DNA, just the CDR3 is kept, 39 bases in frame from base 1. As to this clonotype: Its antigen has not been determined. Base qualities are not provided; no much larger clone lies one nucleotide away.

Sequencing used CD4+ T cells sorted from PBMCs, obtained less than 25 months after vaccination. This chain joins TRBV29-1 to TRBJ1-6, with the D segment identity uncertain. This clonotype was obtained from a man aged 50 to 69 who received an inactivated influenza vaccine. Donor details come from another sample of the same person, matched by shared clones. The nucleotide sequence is TGCAGCGTTGCTTTAGGGAGGACGACACCCCTCCACTTT. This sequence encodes CSVALGRTTPLHF.